The 2 T cell receptor beta chains below all came from one sample that was sequenced in a study of graft-versus-host responses after intestinal transplantation. Clones were read by immunoSEQ multiplex PCR, and TCRdb kept only the in-frame ones, dropping some. The sample shows 85,000 to 100,000 clones, around 93% of them seen only once. These receptors' targets are unknown. The sample here was unstimulated CD8+ T cells sorted from spleen or lymph node cells, taken before transplant. The origin of the receptors is a human donor who was the organ donor for an intestinal transplant.

The chain recombines TRBV6-6 with TRBJ1-4; maybe TRBD1 (6 bases). Trimming shortened V by 2 bases and J by 6 bases, and 13 bases separated the two germline ends. Germline lookup yields CDR1 MNHNY and CDR2 SVGAGI (reference sequence). This CDR3 region has 15 residues. CDR3 residues: CASSYPGAEYEKLFF. In nucleotides, the CDR3 is TGTGCCAGCAGTTACCCAGGGGCCGAGTATGAAAAACTGTTTTTT.

This clone has only one observation. The rearrangement uses TRBV13 and TRBJ2-1; 7 nucleotides match TRBD2. The V gene end was trimmed by 4 bases and the J gene end by 1 base; junction bases not matched to a gene: 4. Germline V gene sequence: CDR1 PRHDT, CDR2 FYEKMQ (reference sequence). The CDR3 runs to 15 residues. The CDR3 coding sequence is TGTGCCAGCAGCTCAGCGGGGATATCCTACAATGAGCAGTTCTTC. It codes for CASSSAGISYNEQFF.